These 18 T cell receptor beta chains share one sample of origin, sequenced in a study of T cells in Graves' hyperthyroidism and ophthalmopathy. Using RNA transcripts as the source, TCR beta CDR3 regions were amplified. First-round RT-PCR targeting the TCR CDR3 was performed with the HTBI primer set. MiXCR, applied by TCRdb to the multiplex PCR reads, yields one record per CDR3 protein. The table lists around 580,000 distinct CDR3 sequences, approximately 15% of them singletons, with 18% in the top ten. Sequencing was performed on blood. The receptors were gathered from a woman aged 18-30 years with Graves' hyperthyroidism.

The chain links TRBV19 to TRBJ1-6; 9 nucleotides align to TRBD1. CDR3 length: 15 amino acids. V gave up 3 bases and J gave up 10 bases; unmatched junction bases: 7. Germline-derived CDR1 and CDR2 are LNHDA and SQIVND (reference sequence). CDR3 nucleotides: TGTGCCAGTAGTATGCCGGGACAGGGTTGGTCACCCCTCCACTTT. Protein sequence: CASSMPGQGWSPLHF.

This clonotype has a count of ten or more. The V gene is TRBV6-1, the J gene TRBJ2-7, with TRBD2 matching over 9 bases. Germline CDR1 reads MNHNS; CDR2 reads SASEGT. The CDR3 extends over 14 amino acids. V was pared by 9 bases and J by 3 bases, with 9 bases of the junction left unmatched. CDR3 DNA: TGTGCCAGTGGCGTGCGGGAGGGCCGCTACGAGCAGTACTTC. Translated, it gives CASGVREGRYEQYF.

This chain connects TRBV12-3 or TRBV12-4 to TRBJ2-7; possible D gene TRBD1, 5 bases. This CDR3 comprises 15 residues. Trimming shortened V by 3 bases and J by 7 bases, and 19 bases separated the two germline ends. The CDR3 region has the DNA TGTGCCAGCAGTTTCTCAGCGCCACCAGGGTGGGAGCAGTACTTC. It codes for CASSFSAPPGWEQYF.

The table lists this clonotype with a few counts. The chain carries TRBV24-1 and TRBJ2-7; no firm D call. Germline V CDR1 and CDR2: KGHDR, SFDVKD. The CDR3 runs 12 residues. The V gene lost 3 bases and the J gene lost 3 bases, with 5 bases spanning the gap. Here the CDR3 reads CATSDKDYEQYF. CDR3 nucleotide sequence: TGTGCCACCAGTGATAAGGACTACGAGCAGTACTTC.

This clonotype occurred a few times. The gene calls are TRBV7-2 and TRBJ2-1; TRBD2 might be the D (6 bases). CDR1 and CDR2 from the germline V gene are SGHTA and FQGNSA. The V gene lost 1 base and the J gene lost 7 bases, with 11 bases spanning the gap. This CDR3 spans 14 amino acids. CDR3 protein: CASSLELAANEQFF. CDR3 nucleotide sequence: TGTGCCAGCAGCTTAGAACTAGCCGCTAATGAGCAGTTCTTC.

This clonotype was seen more than once but under ten times. The chain links TRBV4-1 to TRBJ1-2; no definite D call. Germline V gives CDR1 MGHRA, CDR2 YSYEKL. V lost 0 bases, J lost 7 bases, and 12 bases lay in between. This CDR3 has 14 amino acids. The CDR3 bases are TGCGCCAGCAGCCAAGAATTGAGAGGGTCTGGCTACACCTTC. Translated: CASSQELRGSGYTF.

The chain links TRBV7-9 to TRBJ1-4; D gene ambiguous. This CDR3 spans 17 amino acids. V lost 7 bases and J 3 bases, leaving 21 bases between the germline ends. Germline V gene lookup returns CDR1 SEHNR and CDR2 FQNEAQ (reference sequence). CDR3 residues: CASIVNGRIASNEKLFF. Here the CDR3 DNA reads TGTGCCAGCATCGTCAATGGCAGGATCGCTTCTAATGAAAAACTGTTTTTT. The full variable domain, rest sourced from reference TRBV7-9 and TRBJ1-4, is DTGVSQNPRHKITKRGQNVTFRCDPISEHNRLYWYRQTLGQGPEFLTYFQNEAQLEKSRLLSDRFSAERPKGSFSTLEIQRTEQGDSAMYLCASIVNGRIASNEKLFFGSGTQLSVL.

In nucleotides, the CDR3 is TGTGCCAGTAGCCAGCAGGTTTTTAACACTGAAGCTTTCTTT. Translated, it gives CASSQQVFNTEAFF. This chain joins TRBV19 and TRBJ1-1; no definite D call. This CDR3 region has 14 residues. V gave up 6 bases and J gave up 2 bases, with 13 bases separating them. The V gene's germline CDR1 is LNHDA and CDR2 SQIVND (reference sequence).

The rearrangement uses TRBV6-2 or TRBV6-3 and TRBJ2-2, with D tentatively TRBD1 (5 bases). The CDR3 runs 17 residues. Trimming shortened V by 0 bases and J by 6 bases, and 17 bases separated the two germline ends. Germline CDR1 and CDR2: MNHEY and SVGEGT. CDR3 protein: CASSYSLTPRDSGELFF. CDR3 nucleotides: TGTGCCAGCAGTTACTCCCTAACCCCCAGGGATTCCGGGGAGCTGTTTTTT.

This clonotype was detected a few times. This chain joins TRBV7-8 and TRBJ2-6, with 14 positions matching TRBD2. V was pared by 5 bases and J by 4 bases, with 7 bases of the junction left unmatched. Per germline, CDR1 SGHVS and CDR2 FQNEAQ. The CDR3 runs to 18 residues. The CDR3 region is CASSQWGLAGAGANVLTF. CDR3 in DNA: TGTGCCAGCAGCCAATGGGGACTAGCGGGAGCCGGGGCCAACGTCCTGACTTTC.

The chain employs TRBV29-1 and TRBJ2-2; D not certain. CDR1 and CDR2 from the germline V gene are SQVTM and ANQGSEA. The germline V and J ends were trimmed by 4 bases and 1 base, with 4 bases remaining between them. CDR3 length: 12 residues. The CDR3 reads CSVAQNTGELFF. The CDR3 DNA is TGCAGCGTTGCTCAGAACACCGGGGAGCTGTTTTTT.

The J gene is TRBJ2-2, the V gene TRBV4-1; D may correspond to TRBD1 or TRBD2 (5 bases each). In germline, CDR1 is MGHRA, CDR2 YSYEKL. The V end was cut by 0 bases, the J end by 2 bases, with 10 bases between. The CDR3 runs 16 residues. The CDR3 region has the DNA TGCGCCAGCAGCCAAGAGGGGACGACAAACACCGGGGAGCTGTTTTTT. Its protein is CASSQEGTTNTGELFF.

The V gene is TRBV11-2, the J gene TRBJ2-2; TRBD1 is a possible D gene (6 bases). Per the germline V gene, CDR1 is SGHAT and CDR2 is FQNNGV. The CDR3 has 16 amino acids. Trimming cost V 5 bases and J 5 bases, with 18 bases left between them. The CDR3 region is CASSTRSEGVTGELFF. The CDR3 nucleotides read TGTGCCAGCAGCACCCGGTCAGAGGGGGTGACCGGGGAGCTGTTTTTT. Together with reference TRBV11-2 and TRBJ2-2, the CDR3 gives the full variable domain: EAGVAQSPRYKIIEKRQSVAFWCNPISGHATLYWYQQILGQGPKLLIQFQNNGVVDDSQLPKDRFSAERLKGVDSTLKIQPAKLEDSAVYLCASSTRSEGVTGELFFGEGSRLTVL.

This chain links TRBV5-1 with TRBJ1-1; no definite D call. This CDR3 contains 15 residues. Trimming removed 0 bases from V and 2 bases from J, with 11 bases in between. CDR1 is SGHRS and CDR2 is YFSETQ in the germline V gene. CDR3 amino acids: CASSLGAGFNTEAFF. The CDR3 DNA reads as TGCGCCAGCAGCTTGGGAGCAGGATTTAACACTGAAGCTTTCTTT.

This clonotype was counted between two and nine times. CDR3 coding DNA: TGTGCCAGCAGCCAAGAATCGGGGGTAGCCTACGAGCAGTACTTC. Amino acid sequence: CASSQESGVAYEQYF. This rearrangement joins TRBV4-2 to TRBJ2-7; maybe TRBD2 (6 bases). CDR3 length equals 15 residues. Looked up from germline, CDR1 is LGHNA and CDR2 is YNFKEQ. V lost 0 bases and J 2 bases, leaving 11 bases between the germline ends.

Of note for this clonotype: This clone may be a read error of a much larger clone one base away. The chain joins TRBV7-8 to TRBJ2-1; 7 nucleotides match TRBD2. The CDR3 runs to 19 residues. Germline assignment: CDR1 SGHVS and CDR2 FQNEAQ. The V segment lost 4 bases and the J segment 2 bases; nucleotides outside the gene matches: 17. The CDR3 protein is CASSSTSGASGFPYNEQFF. CDR3 coding DNA: TGTGCCAGCAGCTCAACGAGCGGGGCTAGCGGATTCCCCTACAATGAGCAGTTCTTC.

The sample holds a few counts of this clonotype. The rearrangement uses TRBV25-1 and TRBJ2-1, with TRBD1 identical over 9 bases. After removal of 8 bases from V and 1 base from J, the junction contained 6 bases not matched to a gene. The germline gives CDR1 MGHDK, CDR2 SYGVNS. This CDR3 is built from 15 residues. In nucleotides, the CDR3 is TGTGCCAGCGGACTACAGGGGGCATCCTACAATGAGCAGTTCTTC. This sequence encodes CASGLQGASYNEQFF.

Regarding this clonotype: Since a much larger clone is just one base distant, this may be a read error. The V gene is TRBV28, the J gene TRBJ1-4, with D perhaps TRBD1 (5 bases). CDR1 and CDR2 (germline): MDHEN, SYDVKM. This CDR3 has 15 amino acids. CDR3 protein: CSSRVYPRDDEKLFF. The CDR3 nucleotides read TGTTCCAGCAGAGTTTACCCCAGGGATGATGAAAAACTGTTTTTT.